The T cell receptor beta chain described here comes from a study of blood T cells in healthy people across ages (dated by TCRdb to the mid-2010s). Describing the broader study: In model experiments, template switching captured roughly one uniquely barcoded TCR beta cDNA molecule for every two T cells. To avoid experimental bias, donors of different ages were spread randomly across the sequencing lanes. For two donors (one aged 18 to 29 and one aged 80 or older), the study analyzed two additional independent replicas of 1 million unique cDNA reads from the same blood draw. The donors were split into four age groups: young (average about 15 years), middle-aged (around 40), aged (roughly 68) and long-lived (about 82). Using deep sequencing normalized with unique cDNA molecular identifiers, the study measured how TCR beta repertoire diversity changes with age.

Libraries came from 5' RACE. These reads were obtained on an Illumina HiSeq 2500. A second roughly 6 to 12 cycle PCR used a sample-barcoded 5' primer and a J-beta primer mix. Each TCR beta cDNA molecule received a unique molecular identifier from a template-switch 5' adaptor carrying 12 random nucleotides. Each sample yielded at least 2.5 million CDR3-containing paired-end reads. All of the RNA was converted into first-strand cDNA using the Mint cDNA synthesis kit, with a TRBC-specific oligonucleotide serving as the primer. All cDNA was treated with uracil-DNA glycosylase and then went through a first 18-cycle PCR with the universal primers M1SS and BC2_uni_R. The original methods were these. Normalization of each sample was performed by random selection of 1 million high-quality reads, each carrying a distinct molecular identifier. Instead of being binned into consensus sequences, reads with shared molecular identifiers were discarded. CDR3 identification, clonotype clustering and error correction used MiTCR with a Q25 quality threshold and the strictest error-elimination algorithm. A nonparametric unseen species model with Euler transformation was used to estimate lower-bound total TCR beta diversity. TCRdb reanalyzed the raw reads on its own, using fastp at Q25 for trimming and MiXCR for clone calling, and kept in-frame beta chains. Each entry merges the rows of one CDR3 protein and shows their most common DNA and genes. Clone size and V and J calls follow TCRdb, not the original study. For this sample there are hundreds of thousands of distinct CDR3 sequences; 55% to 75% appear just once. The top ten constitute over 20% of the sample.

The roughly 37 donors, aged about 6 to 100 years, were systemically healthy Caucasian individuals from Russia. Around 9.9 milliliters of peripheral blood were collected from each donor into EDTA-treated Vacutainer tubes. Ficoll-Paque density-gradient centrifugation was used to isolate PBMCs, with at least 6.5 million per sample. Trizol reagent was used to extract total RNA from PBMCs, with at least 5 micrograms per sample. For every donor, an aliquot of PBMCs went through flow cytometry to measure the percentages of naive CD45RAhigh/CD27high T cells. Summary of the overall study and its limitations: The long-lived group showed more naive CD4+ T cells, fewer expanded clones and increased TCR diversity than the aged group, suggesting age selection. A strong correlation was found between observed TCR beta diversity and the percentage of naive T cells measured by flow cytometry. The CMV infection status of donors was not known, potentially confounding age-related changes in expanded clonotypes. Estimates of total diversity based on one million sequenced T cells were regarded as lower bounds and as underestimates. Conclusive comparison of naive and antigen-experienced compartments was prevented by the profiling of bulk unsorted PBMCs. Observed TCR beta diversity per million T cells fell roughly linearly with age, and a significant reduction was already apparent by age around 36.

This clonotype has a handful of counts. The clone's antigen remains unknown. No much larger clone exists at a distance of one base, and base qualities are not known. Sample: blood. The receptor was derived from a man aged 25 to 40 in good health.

CDR3 region: CASSPGRAYEQYF. In nucleotides, the sequence is TGTGCCAGCAGCCCCGGCAGAGCCTACGAGCAGTACTTC. This receptor chain uses TRBV13 and TRBJ2-7; confidence is insufficient to name the D gene. The CDR1 and CDR2 encoded by the germline V gene (reference sequence) are PRHDT and FYEKMQ. The CDR3 runs 13 residues from the cysteine to the phenylalanine. Of the read, only the CDR3 DNA is kept; its 39 bases are in frame from base 1. At the junction V is shortened by 5 bases and J by 2 bases, with 10 bases in between. The full variable domain, completed from the reference TRBV13 and TRBJ2-7 proteins outside the CDR3, reads AAGVIQSPRHLIKEKRETATLKCYPIPRHDTVYWYQQGPGQDPQFLISFYEKMQSDKGSIPDRFSAQQFSDYHSELNMSSLELGDSALYFCASSPGRAYEQYFGPGTRLTVT.